The rows below give T cell receptor beta chains drawn from one sample of a study of blood T cells in healthy people across ages. TCRdb reanalysed the 5' RACE reads using MiXCR and keeps one entry per CDR3 protein. The repertoire holds over a million distinct CDR3 sequences, approximately 63% seen once, with 5.5% to 8% in the top ten. Input material: blood. The receptors stem from a man aged 18-30 years in good health. CDR3s include the opening cysteine and the closing phenylalanine or tryptophan. Each record gives: CDR3 protein, CDR3 DNA, D gene, J gene, V gene, clone size. A D gene is named only where the DNA matches it firmly. Some rows mark clone size as missing; the rest say once, few, many or name a class of expanded clone.

CASSKGQENYGYTF | TGTGCCAGCAGCAAGGGACAGGAGAACTATGGCTACACCTTC | TRBD1 | TRBJ1-2 | TRBV12-3/TRBV12-4 | .
CASRGVTGAAGELFF | TGTGCCAGCAGGGGGGTCACGGGGGCCGCCGGGGAGCTGTTTTTT | . | TRBJ2-2 | TRBV4-2 | .
CASSLVGDTREAFF | TGTGCCAGCAGCTTAGTGGGGGACACGAGAGAAGCTTTCTTT | . | TRBJ1-1 | TRBV7-9 | .
CASSLLAGGIYNEQFF | TGTGCCAGCAGTTTATTGGCAGGGGGCATCTACAATGAGCAGTTCTTC | TRBD1 | TRBJ2-1 | TRBV28 | few
CASAGTGVGETQYF | TGTGCCAGCGCCGGGACAGGGGTAGGGGAAACCCAGTACTTC | TRBD1 | TRBJ2-5 | TRBV6-5 | .
CASSSGEGTQYF | TGTGCCAGCAGCTCAGGAGAAGGGACGCAGTATTTT | . | TRBJ2-3 | TRBV7-2 | .
CASSGTGTGNSPLHF | TGTGCCAGCAGTGGGACAGGGACGGGAAATTCACCCCTCCACTTT | TRBD1 | TRBJ1-6 | TRBV6-5 | .
CASSLGRTGSTEAFF | TGTGCCAGCAGCTTAGGCCGGACAGGGAGCACTGAAGCTTTCTTT | TRBD1 | TRBJ1-1 | TRBV11-3 | .
CAIKDSQLGNPGELFF | TGTGCCATAAAGGACAGCCAGTTGGGGAATCCCGGGGAGCTGTTTTTT | . | TRBJ2-2 | TRBV10-3 | .
CASSFAGSTTEAFF | TGTGCCAGCAGTTTCGCAGGGTCGACCACTGAAGCTTTCTTT | . | TRBJ1-1 | TRBV27 | .
CASSASLYGYTF | TGTGCCAGCAGCGCCAGTCTTTATGGCTACACCTTC | . | TRBJ1-2 | TRBV9 | .
CSVRPYGTDYGYTF | TGCAGCGTTCGCCCATATGGGACGGACTATGGCTACACCTTC | . | TRBJ1-2 | TRBV29-1 | once
CASSTRTSGRADTQYF | TGTGCCAGCAGTACCCGGACTAGCGGGAGAGCAGATACGCAGTATTTT | TRBD2 | TRBJ2-3 | TRBV27 | .
CASSLAGDVEQFF | TGTGCTAGCAGCTTAGCGGGGGACGTTGAGCAGTTCTTC | TRBD2 | TRBJ2-1 | TRBV7-7 | .
CSARDRVKSEQYF | TGCAGCGCCCGGGACAGGGTTAAAAGCGAGCAGTACTTC | TRBD1 | TRBJ2-7 | TRBV29-1 | few
CSARDGWENEQFF | TGCAGTGCTAGAGATGGTTGGGAGAATGAGCAGTTCTTC | . | TRBJ2-1 | TRBV20-1 | few
CATVGLAEDGGYNEQFF | TGTGCCACCGTAGGGCTAGCGGAAGACGGGGGATACAATGAGCAGTTCTTC | TRBD2 | TRBJ2-1 | TRBV15 | .